Listed here are 9 T cell receptor beta chains from one sample, sequenced in a study of cytomegalovirus exposure and HLA in healthy donors listed by TCRdb under 2017. Receptors were amplified or captured by the immunoSEQ multiplex PCR assay. For the multiplex PCR, a mixture combining 60 forward primers for TCR Vbeta segments and 13 reverse primers for TCR Jbeta segments was used. TCRdb re-hosts the immuneACCESS table, in-frame sequences only. Its copies lack some clones; in the studies checked, an unresolved V gene accounts for under half of them, and the cause for the rest is not known. The sample table contains roughly 55,000 clones; only one count was recorded for 65% to 85% of them. Jointly, the top ten make up less than 3% of the sample. The specimen was PBMCs. Receptor source: a female donor in good health and CMV-seronegative.

In DNA form, the CDR3 reads TGTGCCAGCACCCTATACAGGGATTTAGGCACTGAAGCTTTCTTT. Its protein product is CASTLYRDLGTEAFF. The chain uses TRBV28 and TRBJ1-1, with D perhaps TRBD1 (6 bases). Germline loops: CDR1 MDHEN, CDR2 SYDVKM. CDR3 size: 15 residues. The V and J ends lost 7 bases and 4 bases respectively, with 19 bases between them.

CDR3 residues: CAWRDKPNQPQHF. CDR3 DNA sequence: TGTGCCTGGAGGGACAAACCGAATCAGCCCCAGCATTTT. V usage is TRBV30 and J usage is TRBJ1-5; perhaps TRBD1 as D (5 bases). V was shortened by 3 bases and J by 4 bases, with 10 bases between the two germline ends. Germline loops: CDR1 GTSNPN, CDR2 SVGIG (reference sequence). The CDR3 has 13 residues.

V gene TRBV28 combines with J gene TRBJ1-1, with a tentative D call TRBD1 (5 bases). The CDR3 runs 13 residues. V was pared by 5 bases and J by 7 bases, with 14 bases between. The germline CDR1 and CDR2 sequences are MDHEN and SYDVKM. Written as DNA, the CDR3 is TGTGCCAGCAGTAGTACCTTCGACAGTGAAGCTTTCTTT. The encoded protein is CASSSTFDSEAFF.

The chain carries TRBV9 and TRBJ2-5; 9 bases agree with TRBD2. With 0 bases clipped from V and 5 bases from J, the junction kept 8 bases outside the gene matches. The CDR3 spans 16 residues. Germline V gene lookup returns CDR1 SGDLS and CDR2 YYNGEE. The CDR3 coding sequence is TGTGCCAGCAGCGTAGCGGCGGGAGGGGTCCGGGAGACCCAGTACTTC. Encoded protein: CASSVAAGGVRETQYF.

CDR3 bases: TGCGCCAGCTCCCCAAGCACAGGGAATCAGCCCCAGCATTTT. Translation: CASSPSTGNQPQHF. The V gene is TRBV5-1, the J gene TRBJ1-5; the D gene is possibly TRBD1 (6 bases). This CDR3 contains 14 residues. V dropped 7 bases and J dropped 4 bases, with 15 bases sitting between them. Germline values: CDR1 SGHRS, CDR2 YFSETQ.

This clone was found once. The V gene is TRBV6-6, the J gene TRBJ1-4; the D gene is possibly TRBD1 (6 bases). This CDR3 is 14 amino acids long. With 6 bases removed from V and 8 bases from J, the gap between germline ends came to 16 bases. CDR1 and CDR2 (germline): MNHNY, SVGAGI (reference sequence). DNA for the CDR3: TGTGCCAGCAGCTTTGGGACACCGGGGGAAAAACTGTTTTTT. This translates into CASSFGTPGEKLFF.

A note on this clone: This same CDR3 is encoded by further DNA sequences in the sample. The rearrangement links TRBV2 to TRBJ1-5; a possible D gene is TRBD1 (6 bases). The germline V and J ends were trimmed by 6 bases and 4 bases, with 22 bases remaining between them. The CDR3 runs to 17 residues. Germline V gives CDR1 SNHLY, CDR2 FYNNEI. CDR3 loop: CASSAGTLGRGNQPQHF. The CDR3 DNA reads as TGTGCCAGCAGCGCGGGGACATTGGGGAGGGGGAATCAGCCCCAGCATTTT.

V is TRBV7-9 and J is TRBJ2-7; 7 nucleotides align to TRBD1. The trim removed 5 bases at V and 1 base at J, leaving 5 bases unmatched. This CDR3 is built from 14 residues. The germline CDR1 and CDR2 sequences are SEHNR and FQNEAQ (reference sequence). The CDR3 loop reads CASSPTGWSYEQYF. CDR3 nucleotide sequence: TGTGCCAGCAGCCCGACAGGGTGGTCCTACGAGCAGTACTTC.

The chain couples TRBV6-1 to TRBJ2-1; D unclear. This CDR3 is built from 10 residues. The V end lost 3 bases, the J end lost 12 bases, and 6 bases lay between the germline ends. Per germline, CDR1 MNHNS and CDR2 SASEGT. CDR3 residues: CASSDIPQFF. CDR3 nucleotides: TGTGCCAGCAGTGACATCCCGCAGTTCTTC.